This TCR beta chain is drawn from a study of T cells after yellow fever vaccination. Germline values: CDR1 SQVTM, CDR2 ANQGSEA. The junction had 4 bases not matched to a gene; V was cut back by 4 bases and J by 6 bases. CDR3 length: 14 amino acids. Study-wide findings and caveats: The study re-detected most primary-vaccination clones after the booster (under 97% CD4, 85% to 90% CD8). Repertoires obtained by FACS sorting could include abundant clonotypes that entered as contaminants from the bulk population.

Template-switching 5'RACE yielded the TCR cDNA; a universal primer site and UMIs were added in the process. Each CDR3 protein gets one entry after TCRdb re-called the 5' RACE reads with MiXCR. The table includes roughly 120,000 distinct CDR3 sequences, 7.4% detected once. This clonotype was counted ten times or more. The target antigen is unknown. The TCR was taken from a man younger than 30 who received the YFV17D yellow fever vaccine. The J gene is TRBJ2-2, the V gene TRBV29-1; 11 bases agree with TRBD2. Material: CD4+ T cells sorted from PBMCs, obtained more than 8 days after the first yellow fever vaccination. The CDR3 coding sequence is TGCAGCGTTGTCCGTAGCGGGGGGGCCGGGGAGCTGTTTTTT. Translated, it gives CSVVRSGGAGELFF.